Presented here are 20 T cell receptor beta chains from one specimen sequenced in a study of early T cells in non-severe SARS-CoV-2 infection. MiXCR, run by TCRdb on the 5' RACE reads, gives a single entry per CDR3 protein. The sample lists about 18,000 distinct CDR3 sequences, around 5.7% occurring once. The sequenced sample consisted of whole blood. The receptor source for this set is an adult who was a healthcare worker with PCR-confirmed SARS-CoV-2 infection or an uninfected control (not recorded which).

This clonotype occurred many times. This chain links TRBV12-3 or TRBV12-4 with TRBJ1-4; 11 bases agree with TRBD1. V was clipped by 5 bases and J by 3 bases; unmatched bases: 11. This CDR3 spans 18 amino acids. CDR3 bases: TGTGCCAGCAGTCGCGGACAGGGGGCCGGGTTAGCTAATGAAAAACTGTTTTTT. This translates into CASSRGQGAGLANEKLFF.

This clonotype was recorded many times. This rearrangement joins TRBV7-2 to TRBJ2-1, with D unclear. With 1 base removed from V and 3 bases from J, the gap between germline ends came to 10 bases. Germline V gives CDR1 SGHTA, CDR2 FQGNSA. The CDR3 is 15 amino acids. In DNA form, the CDR3 reads TGTGCCAGCAGCTTAGGGAGCCCCGGCTACAATGAGCAGTTCTTC. Translating it yields CASSLGSPGYNEQFF. Using reference TRBV7-2 and TRBJ2-1 for the parts outside the CDR3, the full variable domain is GAGVSQSPSNKVTEKGKDVELRCDPISGHTALYWYRQSLGQGLEFLIYFQGNSAPDKSGLPSDRFSAERTGGSVSTLTIQRTQQEDSAVYLCASSLGSPGYNEQFFGPGTRLTVL.

By share of the sample, this clonotype is medium-sized. V gene TRBV10-3 combines with J gene TRBJ2-3; 10 bases are a match to TRBD2. Per germline, CDR1 ENHRY and CDR2 SYGVKD. The ends lost 5 bases at V and 5 bases at J; junction bases unmatched: 19. This CDR3 spans 19 amino acids. The CDR3 spells CAISSPPAPQREGQDTQYF. CDR3 bases: TGTGCCATCAGTTCCCCGCCCGCACCGCAGCGGGAGGGTCAAGATACGCAGTATTTT.

This chain uses TRBV2 with TRBJ2-7; 8 positions match TRBD1. J was trimmed by 5 bases and V by 5 bases; bases with no gene match: 14. The CDR3 contains 16 residues. The V gene's germline CDR1 is SNHLY and CDR2 FYNNEI. The CDR3: CASSKIPATGDHEQYF. CDR3 DNA: TGTGCCAGCAGTAAAATCCCAGCGACAGGGGATCACGAGCAGTACTTC.

Ten or more counts support this clonotype. This chain joins TRBV24-1 and TRBJ2-3; 8 bases are shared with TRBD2. Trimming cost V 1 base and J 4 bases; bases outside gene matches: 3. Germline lookup yields CDR1 KGHDR and CDR2 SFDVKD. CDR3 length: 15 amino acids. CDR3: CATSDLAGDADTQYF. The CDR3 DNA is TGTGCCACCAGTGATTTAGCGGGAGACGCAGATACGCAGTATTTT.

This clonotype was seen repeatedly, ten times or more. The rearrangement uses TRBV7-2 and TRBJ2-5; weak D call: TRBD1 (5 bases). The CDR3 has 13 amino acids. V was clipped by 4 bases and J by 4 bases, with 10 bases between them. Germline CDR1 SGHTA, CDR2 FQGNSA. CDR3 protein: CASSYRRGETQYF. CDR3 sequence (DNA): TGTGCCAGCAGCTACAGGAGAGGAGAGACCCAGTACTTC.

Many counts were recorded for this clonotype. The V gene is TRBV5-1, the J gene TRBJ1-1; D remains ambiguous. The CDR3 spans 14 residues. Trimming cost V 3 bases and J 1 base, with 10 bases left between them. The germline V gene encodes CDR1 SGHRS and CDR2 YFSETQ. The CDR3, as DNA: TGCGCCAGCAGCTGGGCCGATTCGAACACTGAAGCTTTCTTT. This sequence encodes CASSWADSNTEAFF.

The chain joins TRBV2 to TRBJ2-3; no definite D call. The CDR3 spans 12 residues. V was cut by 5 bases and J by 7 bases, with 10 bases left in between. The germline gives CDR1 SNHLY, CDR2 FYNNEI. The CDR3 DNA reads as TGTGCCAGCAGTCCGAGTGTAAATACGCAGTATTTT. Its translation is CASSPSVNTQYF.

This clonotype is categorized as medium-sized. The J gene is TRBJ2-4, the V gene TRBV28; 7 nucleotides line up with TRBD2. V lost 1 base, J lost 12 bases, and 12 bases stayed unmatched. This CDR3 region has 15 residues. CDR1 is MDHEN, CDR2 SYDVKM, per germline. This chain's CDR3 is CASSLSARGLGTQYF. Here the CDR3 DNA reads TGTGCCAGCAGTTTATCGGCCAGAGGACTAGGGACTCAGTACTTC.

This rearrangement joins TRBV27 to TRBJ1-3, with 7 nucleotides matching TRBD1. After removal of 5 bases from V and 2 bases from J, the junction contained 6 bases not matched to a gene. Germline V CDR1 and CDR2: MNHEY, SMNVEV (reference sequence). CDR3 length: 15 amino acids. The CDR3 spells CASSPATGPGNTIYF. CDR3 nucleotides: TGTGCCAGCAGTCCCGCGACAGGGCCTGGAAACACCATATATTTT.

This clonotype occurred many times. The chain links TRBV9 to TRBJ2-2, with TRBD1 matching over 7 bases. With 0 bases clipped from V and 5 bases from J, the junction kept 4 bases outside the gene matches. Germline CDR1 reads SGDLS; CDR2 reads YYNGEE. There are 15 residues in the CDR3. The CDR3 sequence: CASSVALQGTGELFF. The CDR3, as DNA: TGTGCCAGCAGCGTAGCTTTACAGGGGACCGGGGAGCTGTTTTTT.

Only a few counts were recorded for this clonotype. J is TRBJ2-7 and V is TRBV12-3 or TRBV12-4, with D possibly TRBD2 on 6 matching bases. The CDR3 sequence is 15 residues long. Trimming removed 5 bases from V and 0 bases from J, with 14 bases in between. The CDR3 DNA reads as TGTGCCAGCAGTAATCCCGGGGGAGACTCCTACGAGCAGTACTTC. Translation gives CASSNPGGDSYEQYF.

In its sample, this clonotype was seen many times. The chain uses TRBV5-1 and TRBJ2-1; D gene uncertain. Germline V gives CDR1 SGHRS, CDR2 YFSETQ. V lost 0 bases and J lost 6, with 7 bases in between. The CDR3 is made up of 13 amino acids. The CDR3 DNA is TGCGCCAGCAGCTTGGATGGCCTCAATGAGCAGTTCTTC. Its translation is CASSLDGLNEQFF.

This clonotype has at least ten counts. The chain has TRBV10-2 and TRBJ1-1, with D perhaps TRBD1 (5 bases). Trimming removed 6 bases from V and 7 bases from J, with 18 bases in between. CDR3 size: 14 residues. Germline V gene sequence: CDR1 WSHSY, CDR2 SAAADI. The CDR3 spells CASRIRDGKNEAFF. CDR3 coding DNA: TGCGCCAGCAGGATCCGGGACGGTAAAAATGAAGCTTTCTTT.

This clonotype was counted between two and nine times. V usage is TRBV5-4 and J usage is TRBJ2-3, with 9 bases that match TRBD2. The J segment lost 3 bases and the V segment lost 4 bases, leaving 3 bases of the junction unmatched. The CDR3 runs to 14 residues. Germline V gene sequence: CDR1 SGHNT, CDR2 YYREEE (reference sequence). The CDR3 loop is CASSLAGRTDTQYF. CDR3 sequence (DNA): TGTGCCAGCAGCCTAGCGGGGAGGACAGATACGCAGTATTTT.

This clonotype has ten or more counts. The genes are TRBV2 and TRBJ2-3, with 12 positions matching TRBD2. From germline, CDR1 is SNHLY and CDR2 FYNNEI. This CDR3 has 16 residues. V was pared by 5 bases and J by 4 bases, with 7 bases of the junction left unmatched. The CDR3 DNA follows: TGTGCCAGCAGTCAAGGACTAGCGGGGTGGGCAGATACGCAGTATTTT. As protein: CASSQGLAGWADTQYF.

This clonotype was seen at least ten times. The chain has TRBV7-3 and TRBJ2-1; D perhaps matches TRBD1 (6 bases). The CDR3 sequence is 13 residues long. Looked up from germline, CDR1 is SGHTA and CDR2 is FQGTGA. Trimming shortened V by 6 bases and J by 4 bases, and 10 bases separated the two germline ends. In DNA, the CDR3 is TGTGCCAGCAGTCCACAGGGTTACAATGAGCAGTTCTTC. It yields the protein CASSPQGYNEQFF.

This clonotype was seen at least ten times. The chain uses TRBV2 and TRBJ2-2, with 9 nucleotides matching TRBD1. Germline V gene lookup returns CDR1 SNHLY and CDR2 FYNNEI. V was clipped by 7 bases and J by 5 bases; unmatched bases: 2. The CDR3 loop spans 13 amino acids. DNA of the CDR3: TGTGCCAGCAATGGACAGGGGACCGGGGAGCTGTTTTTT. Amino acids: CASNGQGTGELFF.

This clonotype was counted ten times or more. This CDR3 reads CSARGISGKNQPQHF. For the CDR3, the DNA is TGCAGTGCCCGCGGTATTTCAGGGAAGAATCAGCCCCAGCATTTT. This chain uses TRBV20-1 with TRBJ1-5; tentative D call: TRBD1 (5 bases). The ends were cut back, 6 bases at V and 4 bases at J, with 19 bases in the middle. Germline CDR1 and CDR2: DFQATT and SNEGSKA (reference sequence). The CDR3 contains 15 residues.

This clonotype was seen many times. V is TRBV20-1 and J is TRBJ2-1; perhaps TRBD2 as D (6 bases). CDR3 length: 15 residues. Trimming shortened V by 5 bases and J by 6 bases, and 20 bases separated the two germline ends. CDR1 is DFQATT and CDR2 is SNEGSKA in the germline V gene (reference sequence). DNA of the CDR3: TGCAGTGCTTTGACTAGAGGCTTTAGTAGCAATGAGCAGTTCTTC. Protein product: CSALTRGFSSNEQFF.